This T cell receptor (beta chain) is from a study of blood T cell repertoires in COVID-19. Study information: Acute and convalescent COVID-19 samples came from the United States, Italy and Spain. In each case, the material was cDNA or gDNA derived from T cells, B-cell-depleted T cells, or PBMCs.

This clone was found a few times. The same CDR3 also results from other DNA sequences found in this sample. This CDR3 comprises 15 residues. Germline CDR1 and CDR2: LGHDT and YNNKEL (reference sequence). With V trimmed by 1 base and J by 6 bases, 3 bases remained unmatched. TCRdb's table, derived via immunoSEQ multiplex PCR, lists solely in-frame clones and lacks some. The sample lists 120,000 to 150,000 clones, roughly 79% occurring once. The chain links TRBV3-1 (or the pseudogene TRBV3-2) to TRBJ2-3; 11 nucleotides agree with TRBD2. This clonotype was obtained from a human donor with acute or convalescent COVID-19. The donor label of this sample is uncertain. The sequencing sample was made of peripheral blood. CDR3 coding DNA: TGTGCCAGCAGCCAAGTTAGCGGGGGGGCTGATACGCAGTATTTT. This translates into CASSQVSGGADTQYF.